This TCR beta chain was observed in a study of blood T cell repertoires in COVID-19. Method: immunoSEQ multiplex PCR; TCRdb's copy keeps in-frame clones and lacks some. The data contain 410,000 or so clones, about 88% of them singletons. Sequencing input: peripheral blood. This receptor was identified in a woman aged 40 to 50 with COVID-19, enrolled during active disease.

CDR3 loop: CASSISWGAGEGEQFF. CDR3 bases: TGTGCCAGCAGCATCTCCTGGGGAGCGGGGGAGGGGGAGCAGTTCTTC. The chain is built from TRBV7-9 and TRBJ2-1; 8 bases match TRBD2. CDR3 length equals 16 residues. The trim removed 5 bases at V and 10 bases at J, leaving 16 bases unmatched. Germline loops: CDR1 SEHNR, CDR2 FQNEAQ (reference sequence).